This TCR beta chain was captured by sequencing in a study of memory CD4+ T cells and cytomegalovirus serostatus. Study-wide context: Donors were healthy Belgian adults, 10 or so CMV seropositive and about two dozen seronegative.

The sort gate was single viable CD3+CD4+CD8-CD45RO+ cells for memory CD4+ T cells. Trimming took 6 bases from V and 0 from J, leaving 6 bases between them. The CDR3 loop spans 13 amino acids. Germline V CDR1 and CDR2: WNHNN, SYGVQD (reference sequence). Libraries were prepared by immunoSEQ multiplex PCR; TCRdb keeps only in-frame clonotypes and omits some of them. The repertoire holds roughly 67,000 clones, with roughly 76% as singletons. The TCR originated in an adult in good health and CMV-seropositive. This sequence joins TRBV10-1 and TRBJ1-5; D unresolved. The sample consisted of memory CD4+ T cells from blood. The CDR3, as DNA: TGCGCCAGCAGCGGGGATAGCAATCAGCCCCAGCATTTT. Residues: CASSGDSNQPQHF.